The following is a T cell receptor (beta chain) sequence with its context. No antigen is known for it. The sample comes from a study of shared clonotypes between healthy human individuals. Study-level findings and limits: Naive CD4 clonotypes were shared across several donors at around 5%. Sampling involved blood alone; tissue repertoires likely differ.

There were only Caucasian adults among the donors, and all lived in Nashville, Tennessee. Profiling relied on immunoSEQ multiplex PCR, and the TCRdb table lists in-frame clones only, not all of them. The sample includes around 2.5 million clones, more than 85% of them seen just once. Germline-derived CDR1 and CDR2 are LGHNA and YSLEER. V lost 2 bases and J lost 4, with 14 bases in between. The length of the CDR3 is 15 residues. The sequence was collected from a man aged 18 to 30 in good health. Some clones in this sample may be carry-over from other donors' samples. V is TRBV4-3 and J is TRBJ1-2; a possible D gene is TRBD1 (6 bases). Sequencing input: naive CD4+ T cells from PBMCs. The subset: CD45RA+ positively selected. The CDR3 DNA is TGCGCCAGCAGCCAAACCGGGACAATTGGCTATGGCTACACCTTC. Its translation is CASSQTGTIGYGYTF.